The 5 T cell receptor beta chains presented below share a single source sample, sequenced in a study of PD-1 blockade in mismatch repair-deficient tumors. Stated time point: identical roughly eleven-day culture without peptide (control). The data were produced by immunoSEQ multiplex PCR, yet TCRdb's version contains in-frame clones alone and is incomplete. Of around 14,000 clones in the sample, about nine tenths are singletons; the top ten hold about 10%. No antigen has been identified for these receptors. The sequencing here drew on cells cultured in vitro, taken from a patient treated with pembrolizumab. The receptors were gathered from an adult with mismatch repair-deficient cancer.

V is TRBV27 and J is TRBJ2-3; 12 positions agree with TRBD2. V shed 1 base, J shed 4 bases, and the junction held 12 bases outside the gene matches. Germline values: CDR1 MNHEY, CDR2 SMNVEV (reference sequence). The CDR3 loop spans 19 amino acids. In DNA form, the CDR3 reads TGTGCCAGCAGTTTATATAGTCTAGCGGGAGGGCCAGGGGCAGATACGCAGTATTTT. Translated: CASSLYSLAGGPGADTQYF.

This clone came up once. V is TRBV5-1 and J is TRBJ1-6, with TRBD1 identical over 7 bases. J lost 4 bases, V lost 4 bases, and 5 bases had no gene match. The CDR3 sequence is 15 residues long. Germline V gene data show CDR1 as SGHRS and CDR2 as YFSETQ. CDR3 region: CASSPGQAYNSPLHF. In DNA, the CDR3 is TGCGCCAGCAGCCCCGGACAGGCTTATAATTCACCCCTCCACTTT.

The chain links TRBV19 to TRBJ2-7; 9 bases agree with TRBD1. The V gene's germline CDR1 is LNHDA and CDR2 SQIVND (reference sequence). The CDR3 consists of 14 residues. Unmatched junction bases numbered 4, after V lost 5 bases and J lost 2 bases. DNA for the CDR3: TGTGCCAGTAGTGCCGGACAGGGGACCTACGAGCAGTACTTC. This codes for CASSAGQGTYEQYF.

This clone was observed a single time. A read error is the likely source, as a far larger clone sits one nucleotide away. The same CDR3 is also encoded by other DNA sequences in this sample. The gene calls are TRBV5-1 and TRBJ2-7; D gene unclear. There are 12 residues in the CDR3. The germline V gene encodes CDR1 SGHRS and CDR2 YFSETQ. V was clipped by 4 bases and J by 7 bases, with 12 bases between them. The CDR3 bases are TGCGCCAGCAGCCCCCTGGGTGGGGAGCAGTACTTC. It translates to CASSPLGGEQYF.

Only one count was recorded for this clone. The rearrangement joins TRBV7-9 to TRBJ1-4; D is possibly TRBD1 (5 bases). The ends were cut back, 8 bases at V and 8 bases at J, with 21 bases in the middle. From germline, CDR1 is SEHNR and CDR2 FQNEAQ (reference sequence). The length of the CDR3 is 15 residues. CDR3 coding DNA: TGTGCCAGCGGCTCGTTCAAGGGACCACAAGAAAAACTGTTTTTT. This sequence encodes CASGSFKGPQEKLFF.